The clone carrying this T cell receptor (beta chain) occurred once. This record belongs to a study of T cells in narcolepsy. TCRdb's copy holds only in-frame clones and misses some; the assay was immunoSEQ multiplex PCR. Among 25,000 to 30,000 clones listed, 81% were seen once. The germline V gene has CDR1 KGHSH and CDR2 LQKENI. This CDR3 is 11 amino acids long. The chain combines TRBV18 with TRBJ2-5; D gene uncertain. The last part of the DNA fits TRBJ2-7 better; the J call may be wrong. The receptor comes from a human donor in good health. Sequenced: memory (CD45RA-) CD4+ T cells from blood. As DNA, the CDR3 is TGTGCCAGCTCAATAGGCACCGAGCAGTACTTC. Translated, it gives CASSIGTEQYF.